This TCR beta chain appears in the sequencing data of a study of blood T cell repertoires in COVID-19. Background on the study: The United States, Italy and Spain provided the acute and convalescent COVID-19 samples.

Clones were read by immunoSEQ multiplex PCR, and TCRdb kept only the in-frame ones, dropping some. Of approximately 300,000 clones in the sample, approximately 84% were seen once. The germline CDR1 and CDR2 sequences are MDHEN and SYDVKM. V was clipped by 7 bases and J by 3 bases; unmatched bases: 8. This CDR3 spans 15 amino acids. The TCR sequence derives from a young woman who had recovered from COVID-19. V usage is TRBV28 and J usage is TRBJ1-4; TRBD1 aligns across 7 bases. The sequenced sample consisted of PBMCs or T cells enriched from blood (not recorded which). The chain's CDR3 is CASTSYRGANEKLFF. The CDR3 bases are TGTGCCAGCACCTCTTACAGGGGTGCTAATGAAAAACTGTTTTTT. Together with reference TRBV28 and TRBJ1-4, the CDR3 gives the full variable domain: DVKVTQSSRYLVKRTGEKVFLECVQDMDHENMFWYRQDPGLGLRLIYFSYDVKMKEKGDIPEGYSVSREKKERFSLILESASTNQTSMYLCASTSYRGANEKLFFGSGTQLSVL.